A single sample gave rise to the 15 T cell receptor beta chains below, sequenced in a study of patients and donors after allogeneic stem cell transplantation. TCRdb processed the RT-PCR reads anew with MiXCR; each CDR3 protein has one entry. This sample carries tens of thousands of distinct CDR3 sequences, approximately 5% of them seen once, and the ten largest clones take around 2.6%. Sequencing was carried out using blood, either unsorted or a sorted T cell fraction (not recorded which). The source is a human donor who was either an allogeneic HSCT recipient or a stem cell or donor lymphocyte infusion donor (not recorded which). It is not recorded whose cells these are; they may come from a transplant donor.

This clonotype was seen repeatedly, ten times or more. The chain joins TRBV28 to TRBJ1-5, with D possibly TRBD1 on 6 matching bases. The CDR3 totals 17 residues. The germline V gene encodes CDR1 MDHEN and CDR2 SYDVKM. V was clipped by 6 bases and J by 0 bases, with 18 bases between them. CDR3 nucleotides: TGTGCCAGCAGCACGAGACAGGACAGTAATAGCAATCAGCCCCAGCATTTT. It specifies CASSTRQDSNSNQPQHF. The complete variable domain, with remaining parts taken from reference TRBV28 and TRBJ1-5, reads DVKVTQSSRYLVKRTGEKVFLECVQDMDHENMFWYRQDPGLGLRLIYFSYDVKMKEKGDIPEGYSVSREKKERFSLILESASTNQTSMYLCASSTRQDSNSNQPQHFGDGTRLSIL.

This clonotype was found many times. The CDR3 region is CASSKGRTGWSLNTEAFF. For the CDR3, the DNA is TGTGCCAGCAGCAAAGGACGGACAGGGTGGTCCCTGAACACTGAAGCTTTCTTT. V usage is TRBV21-1 and J usage is TRBJ1-1; the table assigns TRBD1, which was not confirmed against the DNA. TRBV21-1 is designated a pseudogene. The CDR3 covers 18 residues.

The sample holds many counts of this clonotype. The chain uses TRBV4-2 and TRBJ1-2; the D gene is possibly TRBD1 (6 bases). There are 15 residues in the CDR3. Germline CDR1 is LGHNA and CDR2 is YNFKEQ. The ends were cut back, 4 bases at V and 8 bases at J, with 20 bases in the middle. CDR3 loop: CASSPPTGTSRGYTF. CDR3 coding DNA: TGTGCCAGCAGCCCCCCCACGGGGACATCGAGAGGCTACACCTTC.

This clonotype was observed at least ten times. CDR3 nucleotides: TGTGCCAGCAGGACCGGGACAGGGGGAACTACGCAGTATTTT. As protein: CASRTGTGGTTQYF. The rearrangement uses TRBV12-3 or TRBV12-4 and TRBJ2-3; 11 bases line up with TRBD1. The CDR3 runs 14 residues. V shed 6 bases, J shed 8 bases, and the junction held 7 bases outside the gene matches.

This clonotype occurred many times. The chain carries TRBV7-3 and TRBJ1-1; TRBD1 is a possible D gene (6 bases). The CDR3 loop spans 14 amino acids. V lost 5 bases and J lost 3, with 13 bases in between. Germline CDR1 reads SGHTA; CDR2 reads FQGTGA. The CDR3 region has the DNA TGTGCCAGCAGCCCGGGGGCTTGGGACACTGAAGCTTTCTTT. Translated, it gives CASSPGAWDTEAFF.

The table lists this clonotype with many counts. This sequence joins TRBV5-5 and TRBJ1-4; D call uncertain. Germline V gene data show CDR1 as SGHKS and CDR2 as YYEKEE (reference sequence). The CDR3 is 17 residues long. The V and J ends lost 1 base and 4 bases respectively, with 17 bases between them. The CDR3 DNA reads TGTGCCAGCAGCTTGACCGACGGACGAGACGGTAATGAAAAACTGTTTTTT. This gives the protein CASSLTDGRDGNEKLFF.

J is TRBJ2-5 and V is TRBV20-1, with 11 bases aligning to TRBD1. The CDR3 runs to 18 residues. With 3 bases clipped from V and 1 base from J, the junction kept 13 bases outside the gene matches. Germline values: CDR1 DFQATT, CDR2 SNEGSKA (reference sequence). The CDR3 sequence is CSARGHRDRGTIQETQYF. The CDR3 DNA sequence: TGCAGTGCTAGGGGACACCGGGACAGGGGGACTATCCAAGAGACCCAGTACTTC.

This clonotype has at least ten counts. The chain uses TRBV11-2 and TRBJ2-1, with D maybe TRBD2 (5 bases). The CDR3 extends over 13 amino acids. From germline, CDR1 is SGHAT and CDR2 FQNNGV. Trimming removed 3 bases from V and 9 bases from J, with 12 bases in between. The CDR3 DNA follows: TGTGCCAGCAGCTTTGGAGGAGACACTGAGCAGTTCTTC. Amino acids: CASSFGGDTEQFF.

This clonotype was observed at least ten times. This rearrangement joins TRBV18 to TRBJ2-7, with 9 nucleotides matching TRBD1. Germline V lookup: CDR1 KGHSH, CDR2 LQKENI. Trimming removed 2 bases from V and 6 bases from J; junction bases left unmatched: 5. The CDR3 is 14 residues long. CDR3 protein: CASSPTGQGSEQYF. The CDR3 nucleotides read TGTGCCAGCTCACCAACAGGACAGGGGAGCGAGCAGTACTTC.

This chain uses TRBV6-5 with TRBJ1-1; TRBD1 matches at 7 bases. V lost 1 base to trimming and J lost 4 bases; unmatched junction nucleotides: 12. The CDR3 consists of 17 residues. CDR1 is MNHEY, CDR2 SVGAGI, per germline. The CDR3 coding sequence is TGTGCCAGCAGTTACTACCCCCCGACAGGGTTGGGCACTGAAGCTTTCTTT. Its translation: CASSYYPPTGLGTEAFF.

In its sample, this clonotype ranks as medium-sized. This chain uses TRBV20-1 with TRBJ1-1; TRBD1 matches 7 bases. Germline-derived CDR1 and CDR2 are DFQATT and SNEGSKA (reference sequence). V trimming: 2 bases; J trimming: 3 bases; junction bases outside the gene matches: 9. This CDR3 spans 15 amino acids. Here the CDR3 DNA reads TGCAGTGCTAGACCCAGACAGGGAGTGGACACTGAAGCTTTCTTT. It encodes CSARPRQGVDTEAFF.

The V call is TRBV28, the J call TRBJ2-7; D not resolved. Trimming pared 8 bases from V and 2 bases from J, leaving 7 bases between. The germline gives CDR1 MDHEN, CDR2 SYDVKM. This CDR3 contains 11 residues. The CDR3 DNA reads TGTGCCAGCGGCCAGACCTACGAGCAGTACTTC. Protein product: CASGQTYEQYF.

This clonotype was seen repeatedly, ten times or more. The chain carries TRBV28 and TRBJ2-7; possible D gene TRBD2, 6 bases. V gave up 6 bases and J gave up 3 bases, with 15 bases separating them. The CDR3 is made up of 14 amino acids. Germline assignment: CDR1 MDHEN and CDR2 SYDVKM. CDR3 in amino acids: CASSTGGRDYEQYF. The DNA of the CDR3 is TGTGCCAGCAGCACAGGCGGGCGGGACTACGAGCAGTACTTC.

This clonotype occurred many times. This sequence joins TRBV5-1 and TRBJ2-1, with D perhaps TRBD1 (6 bases). This CDR3 comprises 16 residues. CDR1 SGHRS and CDR2 YFSETQ come from the germline V gene. Trimming shortened V by 0 bases and J by 0 bases, and 10 bases separated the two germline ends. The CDR3 DNA reads TGCGCCAGCAGCTTGGCAAGGGGGAGCTCCTACAATGAGCAGTTCTTC. Translation gives CASSLARGSSYNEQFF.

This clonotype was detected many times. The rearrangement uses TRBV12-3 or TRBV12-4 and TRBJ1-2; D unresolved. V shed 8 bases and J shed 1 base, with 11 bases lying between them. The CDR3 runs to 13 residues. CDR3 loop: CASAGFNNYGYTF. Written as DNA, the CDR3 is TGTGCCAGCGCCGGGTTCAATAACTATGGCTACACCTTC.